A selection of T cell receptor beta chains follows, all from one sample in a study of blood T cell repertoires in COVID-19. The data were produced by immunoSEQ multiplex PCR, yet TCRdb's version contains in-frame clones alone and is incomplete. Of more than 200,000 clones in the sample, 65% to 85% were seen once. The sample was peripheral blood. These receptor sequences come from a woman of 80 years or more with acute or convalescent COVID-19. Each CDR3 is given with its conserved first and last residue. D genes are given only for firm matches. Rows give clone size only sometimes, using once, few, many, or a class for an expanded clone.

D gene | J gene | clone size | V gene | CDR3 protein | CDR3 DNA
. | TRBJ2-3 | many | TRBV21-1 | CATPGLNTDTQYF | TGTGCCACCCCGGGACTTAACACAGATACGCAGTATTTT
. | TRBJ2-1 | . | TRBV14 | CASSQGPLFTGEGGQFF | TGTGCCAGCAGCCAGGGACCTTTATTTACGGGGGAAGGAGGGCAGTTCTTC
. | TRBJ2-3 | . | TRBV3-1/TRBV3-2 | CASSRNIEGADTQYF | TGTGCCAGCAGCCGGAACATAGAGGGAGCAGATACGCAGTATTTT
. | TRBJ2-1 | . | TRBV11-2 | CASSSTGTPMDNEQFF | TGTGCCAGCAGCTCAACGGGGACACCCATGGACAATGAGCAGTTCTTC
. | TRBJ2-7 | few | TRBV28 | CASSPDLSPYEQYF | TGTGCCAGCAGCCCGGACTTATCACCGTACGAGCAGTACTTC
. | TRBJ1-4 | once | TRBV3-1/TRBV3-2 | CASQVNEKLFF | TGTGCCAGTCAGGTTAATGAAAAACTGTTTTTT
. | TRBJ1-5 | . | TRBV12-3/TRBV12-4 | CASSLAGNQPQHF | TGTGCCAGCAGTTTAGCCGGGAATCAGCCCCAGCATTTT
TRBD1 | TRBJ2-7 | . | TRBV28 | CASGPPGQSAYEQYF | TGTGCCAGTGGTCCTCCGGGACAGTCGGCCTACGAGCAGTACTTC
. | TRBJ1-4 | . | TRBV28 | CASSWGRGGSEKLFF | TGTGCCAGCAGTTGGGGACGTGGGGGCAGTGAAAAACTGTTTTTT
. | TRBJ2-1 | few | TRBV6-4 | CASRTTGYNEQFF | TGTGCCAGCAGGACTACGGGCTACAATGAGCAGTTCTTC
. | TRBJ2-2 | . | TRBV24-1 | CATSDAMGSNTGELFF | TGTGCCACCAGTGACGCGATGGGCTCGAACACCGGGGAGCTGTTTTTT
. | TRBJ2-1 | . | TRBV5-1 | CVSRGGGGSSYNEQFF | TGCGTCAGCCGTGGGGGCGGGGGTAGCTCCTACAATGAGCAGTTCTTC
TRBD2 | TRBJ2-3 | once | TRBV7-9 | CASSQGLAINTDTQYF | TGTGCCAGCAGCCAGGGACTAGCCATTAACACAGATACGCAGTATTTT
TRBD1 | TRBJ1-2 | . | TRBV5-6 | CASAQHRGAYGYTF | TGTGCCAGCGCGCAACACAGGGGCGCCTATGGCTACACCTTC
. | TRBJ1-5 | . | TRBV5-1 | CASSSDRSGQPQHF | TGCGCCAGCAGCTCAGACAGGTCGGGTCAGCCCCAGCATTTT
. | TRBJ2-7 | once | TRBV2 | CASSGGGTARAEQYF | TGTGCCAGCTCCGGGGGTGGGACGGCCAGGGCCGAGCAGTACTTC
. | TRBJ1-6 | once | TRBV28 | CASKQRAGSSPLHF | TGTGCCAGCAAACAAAGAGCGGGTTCCTCACCCCTCCACTTT
. | TRBJ1-1 | . | TRBV12-3/TRBV12-4 | CASSLGQALEAFF | TGTGCCAGCAGTTTAGGCCAGGCTCTAGAAGCTTTCTTT
TRBD2 | TRBJ2-3 | . | TRBV7-2 | CASSSKVGLAGGSTDTQYF | TGTGCCAGCAGCTCTAAGGTGGGGTTAGCGGGGGGGAGCACAGATACGCAGTATTTT
TRBD2 | TRBJ2-7 | . | TRBV10-3 | CAIKTSGATYEQYF | TGTGCCATCAAGACTAGCGGGGCCACCTACGAGCAGTACTTC
TRBD1 | TRBJ1-2 | . | TRBV5-4 | CASSLNRGQGYGYTF | TGTGCCAGCAGCTTGAACAGGGGGCAGGGCTATGGCTACACCTTC
. | TRBJ2-7 | . | TRBV7-9 | CASSLGTFYEQYF | TGTGCCAGCAGCTTAGGGACTTTTTACGAGCAGTACTTC
TRBD2 | TRBJ2-7 | . | TRBV7-2 | CASAPEGTSGAYEQYF | TGTGCCAGCGCCCCAGAGGGCACTAGCGGGGCTTACGAGCAGTACTTC
TRBD1 | TRBJ2-5 | . | TRBV25-1 | CASKQTGSKETQYF | TGTGCCAGCAAGCAGACAGGGAGCAAGGAGACCCAGTACTTC
. | TRBJ2-1 | . | TRBV10-2 | CASSYGGTYNEQFF | TGCGCCAGCAGTTACGGGGGTACGTACAATGAGCAGTTCTTC
. | TRBJ2-2 | . | TRBV7-2 | CASSLVGYLSNTGELFF | TGTGCCAGCAGCTTAGTCGGTTATCTTTCGAACACCGGGGAGCTGTTTTTT
. | TRBJ2-7 | . | TRBV15 | CATSRERDYEQYF | TGTGCCACCAGCAGAGAGAGGGACTACGAGCAGTACTTC
TRBD1 | TRBJ1-2 | . | TRBV29-1 | CSVARDRLYGYTF | TGCAGCGTTGCCCGGGACAGGCTATATGGCTACACCTTC
TRBD2 | TRBJ2-7 | . | TRBV9 | CASSLAEGASYEQYF | TGTGCCAGCAGCCTAGCGGAGGGCGCGTCCTACGAGCAGTACTTC
. | TRBJ1-2 | . | TRBV5-4 | CASSLEAWGDLNYGYTF | TGTGCCAGCAGCTTGGAGGCTTGGGGGGATCTTAACTATGGCTACACCTTC
TRBD1 | TRBJ2-7 | . | TRBV6-5 | CASRGDSYEQYF | TGTGCCAGCAGAGGGGACAGCTACGAGCAGTACTTC
. | TRBJ1-5 | . | TRBV18 | CASSPPPGNSNQPQHF | TGTGCCAGCTCACCACCGCCAGGAAATAGCAATCAGCCCCAGCATTTT
. | TRBJ1-1 | . | TRBV5-4 | CASSFSGRSTEAFF | TGTGCCAGCAGCTTTTCTGGGAGGTCAACTGAAGCTTTCTTT
. | TRBJ1-4 | once | TRBV3-1/TRBV3-2 | CASSEGSANEKLFF | TGTGCCAGCAGCGAGGGTTCAGCTAATGAAAAACTGTTTTTT
. | TRBJ1-2 | few | TRBV5-4 | CAASHEGGRNGYTF | TGTGCCGCCAGCCACGAGGGAGGGCGCAATGGCTACACCTTC
TRBD2 | TRBJ2-3 | . | TRBV7-9 | CASSHAIAGVDTQYF | TGTGCCAGCAGCCACGCCATTGCGGGGGTGGATACGCAGTATTTT
TRBD1 | TRBJ1-1 | . | TRBV3-1/TRBV3-2 | CASSQGTGGLAFF | TGTGCCAGCAGCCAAGGGACAGGGGGACTGGCTTTCTTT
. | TRBJ2-7 | many | TRBV6-2/TRBV6-3 | CASSYSPARFTYEQYF | TGTGCCAGCAGTTACTCGCCGGCCAGGTTCACCTACGAGCAGTACTTC